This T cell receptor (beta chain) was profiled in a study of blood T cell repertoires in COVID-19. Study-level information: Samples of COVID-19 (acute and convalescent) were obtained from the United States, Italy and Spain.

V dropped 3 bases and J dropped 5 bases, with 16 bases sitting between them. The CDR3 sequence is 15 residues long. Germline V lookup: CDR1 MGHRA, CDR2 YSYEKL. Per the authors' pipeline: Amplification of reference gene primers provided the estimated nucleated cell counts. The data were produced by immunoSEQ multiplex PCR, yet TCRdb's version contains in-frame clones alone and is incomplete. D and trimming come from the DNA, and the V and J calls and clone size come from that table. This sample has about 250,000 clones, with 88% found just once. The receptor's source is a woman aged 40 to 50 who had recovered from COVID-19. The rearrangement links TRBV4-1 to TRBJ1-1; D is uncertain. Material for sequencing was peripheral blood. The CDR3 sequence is CASSQGRSLGTEAFF. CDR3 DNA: TGCGCCAGCAGCCAGGGGAGGTCCCTTGGGACTGAAGCTTTCTTT.